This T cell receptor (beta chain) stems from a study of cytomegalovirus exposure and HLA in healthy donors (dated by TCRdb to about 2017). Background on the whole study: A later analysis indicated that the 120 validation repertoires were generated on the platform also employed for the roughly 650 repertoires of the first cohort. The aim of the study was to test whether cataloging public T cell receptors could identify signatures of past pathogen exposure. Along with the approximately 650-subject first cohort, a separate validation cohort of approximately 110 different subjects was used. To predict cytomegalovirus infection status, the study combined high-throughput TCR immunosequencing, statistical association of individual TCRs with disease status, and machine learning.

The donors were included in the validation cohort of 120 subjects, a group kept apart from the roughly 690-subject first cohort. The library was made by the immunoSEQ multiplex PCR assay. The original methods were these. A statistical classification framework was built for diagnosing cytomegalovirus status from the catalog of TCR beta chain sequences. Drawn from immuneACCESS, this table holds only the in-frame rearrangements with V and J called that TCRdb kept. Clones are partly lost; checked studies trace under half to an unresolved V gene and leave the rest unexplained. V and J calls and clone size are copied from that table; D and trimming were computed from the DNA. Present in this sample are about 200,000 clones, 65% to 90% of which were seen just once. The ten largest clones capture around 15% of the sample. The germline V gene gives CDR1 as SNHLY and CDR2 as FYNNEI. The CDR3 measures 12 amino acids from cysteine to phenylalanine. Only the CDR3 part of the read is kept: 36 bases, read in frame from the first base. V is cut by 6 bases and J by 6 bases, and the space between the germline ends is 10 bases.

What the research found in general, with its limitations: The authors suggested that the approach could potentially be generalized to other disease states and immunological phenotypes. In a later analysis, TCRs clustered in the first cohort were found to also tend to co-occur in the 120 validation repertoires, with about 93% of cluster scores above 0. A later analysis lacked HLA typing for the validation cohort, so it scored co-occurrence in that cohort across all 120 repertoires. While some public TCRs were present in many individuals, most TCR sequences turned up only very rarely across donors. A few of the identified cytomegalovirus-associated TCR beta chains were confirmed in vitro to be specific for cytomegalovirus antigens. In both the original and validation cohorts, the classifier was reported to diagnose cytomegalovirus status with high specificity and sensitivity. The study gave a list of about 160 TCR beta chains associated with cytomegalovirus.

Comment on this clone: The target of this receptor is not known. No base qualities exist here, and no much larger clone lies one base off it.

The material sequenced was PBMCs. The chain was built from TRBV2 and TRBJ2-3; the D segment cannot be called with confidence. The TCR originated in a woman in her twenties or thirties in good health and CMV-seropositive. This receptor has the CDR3 CASSPPPDTQYF. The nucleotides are TGTGCCAGCAGCCCCCCCCCGGATACGCAGTATTTT. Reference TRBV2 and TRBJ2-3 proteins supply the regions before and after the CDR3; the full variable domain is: EPEVTQTPSHQVTQMGQEVILRCVPISNHLYFYWYRQILGQKVEFLVSFYNNEISEKSEIFDDQFSVERPDGSNFTLKIRSTKLEDSAMYFCASSPPPDTQYFGPGTRLTVL.